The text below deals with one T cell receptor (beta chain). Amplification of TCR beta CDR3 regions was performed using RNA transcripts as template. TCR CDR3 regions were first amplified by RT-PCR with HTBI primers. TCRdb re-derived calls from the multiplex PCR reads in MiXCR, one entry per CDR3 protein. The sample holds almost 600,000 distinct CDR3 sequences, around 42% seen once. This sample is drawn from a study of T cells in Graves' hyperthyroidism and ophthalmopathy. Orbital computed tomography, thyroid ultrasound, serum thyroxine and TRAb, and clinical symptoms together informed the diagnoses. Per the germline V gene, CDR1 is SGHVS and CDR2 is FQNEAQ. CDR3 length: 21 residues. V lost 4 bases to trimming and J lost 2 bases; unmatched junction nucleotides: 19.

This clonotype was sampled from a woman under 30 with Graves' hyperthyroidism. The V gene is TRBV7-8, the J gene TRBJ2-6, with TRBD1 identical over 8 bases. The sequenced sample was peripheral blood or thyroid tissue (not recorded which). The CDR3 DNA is TGTGCCAGCAGCTCCAGGGTCAGGGGGCAGGGGGTCCAGCCTGGGGCCAACGTCCTGACTTTC. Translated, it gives CASSSRVRGQGVQPGANVLTF.